This T cell receptor beta chain was observed in a study of blood T cells in healthy people across ages. Study conclusions and caveats: More naive CD4+ cells and higher diversity marked long-lived donors relative to aged donors.

The second PCR ran about 6 to 11 cycles with a sample-barcoded 5' primer and J-beta primers. TCRdb called the 5' RACE reads again in MiXCR, with one record for every CDR3 protein. The table records 750,000 to 850,000 distinct CDR3 sequences, 25% of them present only once. Concerning this clonotype: Antigen: not known.

CDR1 is DFQATT and CDR2 is SNEGSKA in the germline V gene (reference sequence). Between the trimmed V and J ends, which lost 0 bases and 2 bases, there was a span of 10 bases. This CDR3 is built from 15 residues. These same data were also listed under a study on T cells of mothers and their children. That report notes: Sequencing got over 10 million TCR beta CDR3 reads from each mother and roughly 3 million from each child.

This sequence originates from a boy under 18 in good health. Sequenced sample: blood. The chain uses TRBV20-1 and TRBJ2-2; the D is unclear. DNA of the CDR3: TGCAGTGCTAGAGATTACACCCTTAACACCGGGGAGCTGTTTTTT. This encodes CSARDYTLNTGELFF.